This T cell receptor (beta chain) originates from a study of blood T cell repertoires in COVID-19. The wider study: Samples taken during acute and convalescent COVID-19 were collected in the United States, Italy and Spain. The cDNA or gDNA used as material had been derived from T cells, B-cell-depleted T cells, or PBMCs.

Assay used: immunoSEQ multiplex PCR; TCRdb lists only in-frame clones, some missing. Seen here are 300,000 to 450,000 clones, about 87% observed once, and the top ten hold 1.3%. The count of this clone is one. Cohort assignment relied on participant-reported clinical history. For recovered donors of Cohort 3, there were two negative PCRs, clearance, or symptom resolution. This receptor was taken from a young man who had recovered from COVID-19. Sequencing input: PBMCs or T cells enriched from blood (not recorded which).

CDR3 sequence reads: CASSLSGDSYNEQFF. The CDR3 nucleotides are TGTGCCAGCAGCCTTTCGGGGGACTCCTACAATGAGCAGTTCTTC. The chain uses TRBV5-5 and TRBJ2-1; D perhaps matches TRBD2 (6 bases). CDR3 size: 15 residues. The V end lost 4 bases, the J end lost 0 bases, and 11 bases lay between the germline ends. Germline assignment: CDR1 SGHKS and CDR2 YYEKEE (reference sequence).